This T cell receptor (beta chain) was found in a study of breast tumors, draining lymph nodes, adjacent tissues. The table lists this clonotype with many counts. The antigen remains unidentified. Axillary draining lymph nodes of breast cancer patients supplied the node samples. TCRdb analysed the multiplex PCR reads with MiXCR anew, one entry per CDR3 protein. This table holds roughly 120,000 distinct CDR3 sequences, roughly 21% found once. Study conclusions and caveats: Compared with basal-like, luminal-like tumors shared significantly more repertoire with nontumor tissue. Tumor repertoires ranked between lymph nodes and nontumor tissue in diversity, with V and J gene preferences.

Per germline, CDR1 DFQATT and CDR2 SNEGSKA (reference sequence). J lost 5 bases, V lost 3 bases, and 6 bases had no gene match. The CDR3 runs 13 residues. The specimen sequenced was axillary lymph node tissue. The sequence derives from a female donor with breast cancer. Some clones in this sample may be carry-over from other donors' samples. This chain links TRBV20-1 with TRBJ2-7; TRBD1 aligns across 8 bases. The CDR3 DNA follows: TGCAGTGCTAGTAGCAGGGGGCGTCACGAGCAGTACTTC. Amino acid sequence: CSASSRGRHEQYF.